This TCR beta chain was observed in a study of beta chain features in type 1 diabetes. Overall study results and limits: For patients and controls alike, PCR might favor shorter templates to the same degree. All four CD4+ subsets of Type 1 diabetes patients contained TCRB CDR3s that were moderately but significantly shorter. The cDNA sequencing approach could over-represent high-TCR-expressing cells.

Expressed TCRB transcripts were sequenced after all isolated RNA was converted to cDNA. Data came from immunoSEQ multiplex PCR; TCRdb stores just in-frame clones and leaves some out. The sample includes 300,000 to 350,000 clones, approximately 14% of them seen just once. Germline-derived CDR1 and CDR2 are KGHSH and LQKENI. The CDR3 has 13 residues. Trimming took off 2 bases at V and 5 bases at J, with 8 bases between the two ends. This clone was observed many times. The antigen is unknown. A CD45RO/CCR7/CD25/CD127/CD95/CD27 panel sorted naive, central memory, regulatory and stem cell-like memory CD4+ cells.

Sequenced input: central memory CD4+ T cells from blood. The chain recombines TRBV18 with TRBJ2-3; D is unclear. The sequence derives from a man aged 25-45 years in good health. The CDR3, as DNA: TGTGCCAGCTCACCAGGGTCCCAAGATACGCAGTATTTT. This translates into CASSPGSQDTQYF.